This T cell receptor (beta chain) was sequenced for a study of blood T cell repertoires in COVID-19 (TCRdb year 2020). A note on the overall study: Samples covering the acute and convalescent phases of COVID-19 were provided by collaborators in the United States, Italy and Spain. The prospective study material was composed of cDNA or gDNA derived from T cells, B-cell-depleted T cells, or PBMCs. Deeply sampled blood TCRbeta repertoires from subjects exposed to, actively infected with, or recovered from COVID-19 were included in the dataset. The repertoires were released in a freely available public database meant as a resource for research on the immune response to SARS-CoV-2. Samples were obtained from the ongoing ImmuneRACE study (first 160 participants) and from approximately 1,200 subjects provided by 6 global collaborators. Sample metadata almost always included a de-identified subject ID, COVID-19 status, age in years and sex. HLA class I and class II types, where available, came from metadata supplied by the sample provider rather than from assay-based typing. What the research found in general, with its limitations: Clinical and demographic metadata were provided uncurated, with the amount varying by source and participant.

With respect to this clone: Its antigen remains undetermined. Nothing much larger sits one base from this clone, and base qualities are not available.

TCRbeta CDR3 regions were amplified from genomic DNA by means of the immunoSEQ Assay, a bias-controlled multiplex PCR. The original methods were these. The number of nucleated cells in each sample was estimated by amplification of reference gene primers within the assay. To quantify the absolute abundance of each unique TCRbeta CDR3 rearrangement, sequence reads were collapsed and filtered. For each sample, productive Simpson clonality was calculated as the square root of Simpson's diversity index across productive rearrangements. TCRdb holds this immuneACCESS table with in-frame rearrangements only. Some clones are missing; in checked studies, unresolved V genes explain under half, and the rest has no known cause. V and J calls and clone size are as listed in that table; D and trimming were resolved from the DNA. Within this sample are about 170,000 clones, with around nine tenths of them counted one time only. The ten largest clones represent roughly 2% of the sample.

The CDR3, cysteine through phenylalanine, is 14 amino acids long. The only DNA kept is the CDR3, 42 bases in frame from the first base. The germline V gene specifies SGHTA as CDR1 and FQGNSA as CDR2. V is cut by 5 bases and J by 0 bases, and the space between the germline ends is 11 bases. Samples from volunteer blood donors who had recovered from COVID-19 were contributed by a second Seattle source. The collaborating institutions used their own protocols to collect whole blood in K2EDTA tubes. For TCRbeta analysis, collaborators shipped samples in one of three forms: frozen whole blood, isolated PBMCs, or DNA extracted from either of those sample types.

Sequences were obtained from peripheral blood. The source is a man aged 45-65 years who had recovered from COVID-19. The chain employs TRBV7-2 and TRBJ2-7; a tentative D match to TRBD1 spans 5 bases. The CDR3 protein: CASSRDRSSYEQYF. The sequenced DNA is TGTGCCAGCAGCCGCGACAGAAGCTCCTACGAGCAGTACTTC.